This is a list of T cell receptor beta chains from one sample in a study of human T cells and chemical hapten exposure. TCRdb recomputed calls from the RACE reads with MiXCR, one row per CDR3 protein. The table lists over 300,000 distinct CDR3 sequences, roughly 5% of them singletons. Material: whole blood, obtained in connection with sensitization to the hapten diphenylcyclopropenone (DPC). Every receptor here comes from a woman aged 45-65 years with alopecia areata. Some clones in this sample may be carry-over from other donors' samples. Both conserved end residues are part of each CDR3. D genes are given only for firm matches. Some rows mark clone size as missing; the rest say once, few, many or name a class of expanded clone.

size,V,D,J,DNA,CDR3
many,TRBV7-2,.,TRBJ2-5,TGTGCCAGCAGCTTGTCAGGGTTCCAAGAGACCCAGTACTTC,CASSLSGFQETQYF
many,TRBV12-3/TRBV12-4,.,TRBJ2-3,TGTGCCAGCAGTCCCCCCCACACAGATACGCAGTATTTT,CASSPPHTDTQYF
.,TRBV6-2/TRBV6-3,.,TRBJ2-7,TGTGCCAGCAGTTCCCCCCGGGACTGGTCCTACGAGCAGTACTTC,CASSSPRDWSYEQYF
few,TRBV7-9,.,TRBJ2-3,TGTGCCAGCAGCTTACGGTCAGCCCACACAGATACGCAGTATTTT,CASSLRSAHTDTQYF
.,TRBV15,TRBD2,TRBJ2-1,TGTGCCATTCAAATAGCGGGAGGCGCGTTCTTC,CAIQIAGGAFF
many,TRBV12-3/TRBV12-4,.,TRBJ2-1,TGTGCCAGCAGATCCGGGACGGGCCCAAGTAATGAGCAGTTCTTC,CASRSGTGPSNEQFF
few,TRBV25-1,TRBD1,TRBJ2-6,TGTGCCAGCAGTGAATCGTTGGGGACAGGGGGCTCTGGGGCCAACGTCCTGACTTTC,CASSESLGTGGSGANVLTF
.,TRBV6-5,.,TRBJ1-2,TGTGCCAGCAGTTCTACTTACACCGGCTACACCTTC,CASSSTYTGYTF
few,TRBV12-3/TRBV12-4,TRBD1,TRBJ1-3,TGTGCCAGCAGTCCAACAGGGGGCTTGACTGGAAACACCATATATTTT,CASSPTGGLTGNTIYF
few,TRBV12-3/TRBV12-4,TRBD1,TRBJ1-2,TGTGCCAGCAGTTACGGACAGGGTACGGGTGGCTACACCTTC,CASSYGQGTGGYTF
many,TRBV7-9,.,TRBJ2-7,TGTGCCATCGGACTGGTCAGCGAGCAGTACTTC,CAIGLVSEQYF
once,TRBV5-1,.,TRBJ1-1,TGCGCCAGCAGCTTGGTACACCTGAACACTGAAGCTTTCTTT,CASSLVHLNTEAFF
many,TRBV28,.,TRBJ1-1,TGTGCCAGCAGTTTACAGTTAGAAGCTTTCTTT,CASSLQLEAFF
.,TRBV27,.,TRBJ2-7,TGTGCCAGCAGGCCAGGGGCCCCGATTGACGAGCAGTACTTC,CASRPGAPIDEQYF
many,TRBV19,TRBD1,TRBJ2-6,TGTGCCAGTAGCCGGGACAGGGCCTCTGGGGCCAACGTCCTGACTTTC,CASSRDRASGANVLTF
many,TRBV29-1,.,TRBJ1-1,TGCAGCGTTGGGGGACGGAACACTGAAGCTTTCTTT,CSVGGRNTEAFF
many,TRBV6-1,TRBD1,TRBJ2-3,TGTGCCAGCAGGAGACAGGGATCAGATACGCAGTATTTT,CASRRQGSDTQYF
.,TRBV7-2,.,TRBJ1-3,TGTGCCAGCAGCCCCCCTGTTGCGGGGGCGGGAAACACCATATATTTT,CASSPPVAGAGNTIYF
many,TRBV7-9,.,TRBJ2-1,TGTGCCAGCAGCTTAGTCATGTGGGGCGGGCGCTCCTACAATGAGCAGTTCTTC,CASSLVMWGGRSYNEQFF
.,TRBV27,.,TRBJ2-3,TGTGCCAGCAAAGCGTTTAGCACAGATACGCAGTATTTT,CASKAFSTDTQYF
.,TRBV6-5,.,TRBJ2-1,TGTGCCAGCAGTTACTCCCGGGGTTACAATGAGCAGTTCTTC,CASSYSRGYNEQFF
many,TRBV7-9,.,TRBJ1-1,TGTGCCAGCAGCTCCGTACTCTCAGCAGGCACTGAAGCTTTCTTT,CASSSVLSAGTEAFF
.,TRBV7-8,.,TRBJ1-1,TGTGCCAGCAGCTCCGATGGTGAAGCTTTCTTT,CASSSDGEAFF
many,TRBV7-9,TRBD1,TRBJ1-1,TGTGCCAGCAGCCATGACAGGGCCGCTAGAGCTTTCTTT,CASSHDRAARAFF
many,TRBV29-1,TRBD2,TRBJ2-3,TGCAGCGTCCGGACTAGATACACAGATACGCAGTATTTT,CSVRTRYTDTQYF
many,TRBV3-1,TRBD2,TRBJ2-1,TGTGCCAGCAGCCAAGATCGGGGCGGGGGGAACAATGAGCAGTTCTTC,CASSQDRGGGNNEQFF
many,TRBV11-2,.,TRBJ2-1,TGTGCCAGCAGCTTAGAACCGGGGAATGAGCAGTTCTTC,CASSLEPGNEQFF
many,TRBV2,.,TRBJ1-5,TGTGCCAGCAGTATCCGGGACGGAGGCTCTAGCAATCAGCCCCAGCATTTT,CASSIRDGGSSNQPQHF
many,TRBV2,TRBD1,TRBJ1-5,TGTGCCAGCAGTACCGGACAGGGTAGCAATCAGCCCCAGCATTTT,CASSTGQGSNQPQHF
many,TRBV7-9,.,TRBJ1-5,TGTGCCAGCAGCCTTTCTAACAATCAGCCCCAGCATTTT,CASSLSNNQPQHF
many,TRBV28,.,TRBJ2-5,TGTGCCAGCAGTTTATTGGCAATGACATACCAAGAGACCCAGTACTTC,CASSLLAMTYQETQYF
many,TRBV20-1,TRBD2,TRBJ2-1,TGCAGTGCCTTACACCCGACCGGGGGGAGCAATGAGCAGTTCTTC,CSALHPTGGSNEQFF
.,TRBV12-3/TRBV12-4,.,TRBJ1-1,TGTGCCAGCAGTTTTTGGTCAGGGAAGAACACTGAAGCTTTCTTT,CASSFWSGKNTEAFF
.,TRBV7-8,.,TRBJ2-1,TGTGCCAGCAGCTTTCTTAGCGGAAGCCTCGGCAATGAGCAGTTCTTC,CASSFLSGSLGNEQFF
many,TRBV10-3,TRBD1,TRBJ2-3,TGTGCCATCAGTGAGACAGGGGGCGGACCAACAGATACGCAGTATTTT,CAISETGGGPTDTQYF
many,TRBV4-1,.,TRBJ1-6,TGCGCCAGCAGCCATCCCGAGAGTAAGGGGATTGGGTCACCCCTCCACTTT,CASSHPESKGIGSPLHF
few,TRBV27,.,TRBJ1-5,TGTGCCAGCAAATCGGATAATAGCAATCAGCCCCAGCATTTT,CASKSDNSNQPQHF
.,TRBV14,TRBD2,TRBJ2-1,TGTGCCAGCAGCCAGCTGTCTAGCGGCTCCTACAATGAGCAGTTCTTC,CASSQLSSGSYNEQFF
few,TRBV5-1,.,TRBJ2-7,TGCGCCAGTCACTACAGGGAAGAGCAGTACTTC,CASHYREEQYF
.,TRBV6-1,.,TRBJ2-1,TGTGCCACGCTTGAGGGGGGGAGGAATGAGCAGTTCTTC,CATLEGGRNEQFF
few,TRBV4-1,.,TRBJ1-1,TGCGCCAGCAGCGGACAGTGGACTGAAGCTTTCTTT,CASSGQWTEAFF
many,TRBV5-1,.,TRBJ1-1,TGCGCCAGCAGCAGGGGACGGGGGAACACTGAAGCTTTCTTT,CASSRGRGNTEAFF
.,TRBV19,.,TRBJ1-5,TGTGCCAGTAGTATTAGTCGAAATCAGCCCCAGCATTTT,CASSISRNQPQHF
.,TRBV12-3/TRBV12-4,TRBD2,TRBJ2-7,TGTGCCAGCAGTTTACGCGGGGGTCCTTCCTACGAGCAGTACTTC,CASSLRGGPSYEQYF
many,TRBV6-5,TRBD2,TRBJ2-1,TGTGCCAGCAGCCCTGACGATACTAGCGGATCCTACAATGAGCAGTTCTTC,CASSPDDTSGSYNEQFF
many,TRBV5-1,TRBD2,TRBJ2-5,TGCGCCAGCAGCCCCCAGCGGGGGGGCCTAGAGACCCAGTACTTC,CASSPQRGGLETQYF